These 14 T cell receptor beta chains were all obtained from the same sample, sequenced in a study of technical replicates of blood from several donors. Sequencing was performed with immunoSEQ multiplex PCR; in TCRdb, only in-frame clones are kept and a portion is missing. The repertoire has some 94,000 clones, 85% to 95% of them found once; the top ten carry approximately 0.33%. Sequences were obtained from T cells isolated from PBMCs. Receptors were obtained from a human donor in good health.

The rearrangement joins TRBV10-2 to TRBJ1-1; 7 positions agree with TRBD1. Germline V gene data show CDR1 as WSHSY and CDR2 as SAAADI. V shed 6 bases and J 1 base; nucleotides not matched to a gene: 8. The CDR3 loop spans 15 amino acids. The CDR3 DNA follows: TGCGCCAGCAGGGTGGACAGGTCGAGGAACACTGAAGCTTTCTTT. This translates into CASRVDRSRNTEAFF.

This chain uses TRBV4-3 with TRBJ2-7; 8 nucleotides agree with TRBD1. Losses at the gene ends were 4 bases for V and 0 bases for J; bases not matched to a gene: 11. The CDR3 contains 17 residues. Per the germline V gene, CDR1 is LGHNA and CDR2 is YSLEER. The CDR3 sequence is CASSRTGTGYLSYEQYF. Here the CDR3 DNA reads TGCGCCAGCAGCCGTACCGGGACAGGATACCTCTCCTACGAGCAGTACTTC.

J is TRBJ1-1 and V is TRBV29-1; no reliable D call. Germline CDR1 is SQVTM and CDR2 is ANQGSEA. V lost 7 bases and J 6 bases, leaving 12 bases between the germline ends. This CDR3 has 11 amino acids. The CDR3 protein is CSGVRLAEAFF. The CDR3, as DNA: TGCAGCGGTGTTCGTCTCGCTGAAGCTTTCTTT.

V is TRBV7-9 and J is TRBJ2-7, with 10 bases aligning to TRBD1. After removal of 5 bases from V and 3 bases from J, the junction contained 7 bases not matched to a gene. Germline CDR1 SEHNR, CDR2 FQNEAQ (reference sequence). This CDR3 contains 15 residues. The CDR3 region has the DNA TGTGCCAGCAGCCAAACGACAGGGGGCGACTACGAGCAGTACTTC. It translates to CASSQTTGGDYEQYF.

This sequence joins TRBV16 and TRBJ2-1; D gene uncertain. Trimming pared 2 bases from V and 7 bases from J, leaving 15 bases between. Germline V lookup: CDR1 KGHSY, CDR2 FQNENV. The CDR3 length is 15 residues. CDR3 sequence: CASSQNAQRINEQFF. The DNA of the CDR3 is TGTGCCAGCAGCCAAAATGCCCAGCGAATAAATGAGCAGTTCTTC.

CDR3 in DNA: TGTGCCAGCAGCTTTCCGGGACTAGCAGACCCCGAGCAGTACTTC. The encoded protein is CASSFPGLADPEQYF. This chain joins TRBV7-9 and TRBJ2-7; 9 bases line up with TRBD2. Germline lookup yields CDR1 SEHNR and CDR2 FQNEAQ (reference sequence). With V trimmed by 3 bases and J by 6 bases, 9 bases remained unmatched. CDR3 size: 15 residues.

The gene calls are TRBV11-3 and TRBJ2-7; the match to TRBD2 covers 9 bases. Trimming removed 4 bases from V and 4 bases from J; junction bases left unmatched: 14. The CDR3 is made up of 17 amino acids. Germline V lookup: CDR1 SGHNT, CDR2 YENEEA. The CDR3 spells CASSSPNFLAGRYEQYF. CDR3 in DNA: TGTGCCAGCAGCTCCCCAAATTTTCTAGCGGGGAGGTACGAGCAGTACTTC.

The chain links TRBV27 to TRBJ2-1; 7 positions match TRBD1. The CDR3 has 13 amino acids. Germline V lookup: CDR1 MNHEY, CDR2 SMNVEV (reference sequence). Unmatched junction bases numbered 2, after V lost 3 bases and J lost 6 bases. CDR3 residues: CASSFSGGNEQFF. Written as DNA, the CDR3 is TGTGCCAGCAGTTTCTCAGGGGGCAATGAGCAGTTCTTC.

The genes are TRBV10-3 and TRBJ1-1; D gene ambiguous. This CDR3 region has 13 residues. The V end lost 3 bases, the J end lost 1 base, and 6 bases lay between the germline ends. Per germline, CDR1 ENHRY and CDR2 SYGVKD. CDR3 protein: CAISEGENTEAFF. Written as DNA, the CDR3 is TGTGCCATCAGTGAAGGAGAGAACACTGAAGCTTTCTTT.

The rearrangement links TRBV29-1 to TRBJ2-2, with TRBD2 identical over 9 bases. CDR1 SQVTM and CDR2 ANQGSEA come from the germline V gene. The CDR3 covers 17 residues. V trimming: 4 bases; J trimming: 1 base; junction bases outside the gene matches: 10. The CDR3 protein is CSVGGSGGLLNTGELFF. For the CDR3, the DNA is TGCAGCGTTGGAGGTAGCGGGGGTCTACTGAACACCGGGGAGCTGTTTTTT.

The V call is TRBV21-1, the J call TRBJ2-1; the table's D call, TRBD2, was not checked against the DNA. TRBV21-1 is a listed pseudogene. The CDR3 has 21 residues. CDR3 sequence reads: CASSKGVSGIRGKYKNNEQFF. Written as DNA, the CDR3 is TGTGCCAGCAGCAAAGGGGTTAGCGGGATCAGAGGGAAATATAAAAACAATGAGCAGTTCTTC.

The chain uses TRBV11-3 and TRBJ2-1, with 11 bases matching TRBD2. The germline CDR1 and CDR2 sequences are SGHNT and YENEEA. V trimming: 0 bases; J trimming: 3 bases; junction bases outside the gene matches: 7. The CDR3 length is 18 residues. CDR3 amino acids: CASSLEPLAGGLYNEQFF. Here the CDR3 DNA reads TGTGCCAGCAGCTTAGAACCGCTAGCGGGAGGACTCTACAATGAGCAGTTCTTC.

The chain joins TRBV2 to TRBJ2-7; D possibly corresponds to TRBD1 (6 bases). Germline CDR1 reads SNHLY; CDR2 reads FYNNEI. The CDR3 sequence is 14 residues long. V was trimmed by 2 bases and J by 4 bases, leaving 12 bases between them. Here the CDR3 DNA reads TGTGCCAGCAGTGAAAGGCAGGGGTGGTACGAGCAGTACTTC. Protein: CASSERQGWYEQYF. The full variable domain, completed using reference TRBV2 and TRBJ2-7, is EPEVTQTPSHQVTQMGQEVILRCVPISNHLYFYWYRQILGQKVEFLVSFYNNEISEKSEIFDDQFSVERPDGSNFTLKIRSTKLEDSAMYFCASSERQGWYEQYFGPGTRLTVT.

The chain combines TRBV6-4 with TRBJ2-7; perhaps TRBD1 as D (6 bases). Germline V gene lookup returns CDR1 MRHNA and CDR2 SNTAGT. This CDR3 is built from 14 residues. Trimming took off 4 bases at V and 5 bases at J, with 15 bases between the two ends. CDR3 bases: TGTGCCAGCAGTGTAGAGGCAGGGGTCCACGAGCAGTACTTC. It yields the protein CASSVEAGVHEQYF.